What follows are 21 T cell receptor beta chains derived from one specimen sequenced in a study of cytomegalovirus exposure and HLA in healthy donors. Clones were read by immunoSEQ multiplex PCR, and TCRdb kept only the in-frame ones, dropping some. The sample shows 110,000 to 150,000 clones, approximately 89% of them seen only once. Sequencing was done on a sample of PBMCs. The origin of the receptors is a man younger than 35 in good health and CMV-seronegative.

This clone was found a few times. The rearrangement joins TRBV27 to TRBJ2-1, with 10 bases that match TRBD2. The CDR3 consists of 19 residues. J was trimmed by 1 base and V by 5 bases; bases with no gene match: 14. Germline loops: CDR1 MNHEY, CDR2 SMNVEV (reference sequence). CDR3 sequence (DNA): TGTGCCAGCAGTCCTATGACTAGCGGGTACGTTGGTTCCTACAATGAGCAGTTCTTC. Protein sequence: CASSPMTSGYVGSYNEQFF.

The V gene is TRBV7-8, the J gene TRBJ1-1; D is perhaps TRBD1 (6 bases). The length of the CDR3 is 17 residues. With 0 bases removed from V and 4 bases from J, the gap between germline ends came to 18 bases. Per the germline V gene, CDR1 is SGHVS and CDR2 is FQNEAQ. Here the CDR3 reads CASSLADRSLTGTEAFF. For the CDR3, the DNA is TGTGCCAGCAGCTTAGCCGACAGGTCTCTAACCGGCACTGAAGCTTTCTTT.

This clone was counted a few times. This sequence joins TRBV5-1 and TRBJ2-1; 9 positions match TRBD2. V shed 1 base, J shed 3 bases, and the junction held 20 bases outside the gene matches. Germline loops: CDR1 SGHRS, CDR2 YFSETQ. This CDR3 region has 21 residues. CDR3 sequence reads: CASSLIQTLVGSGGFYNEQFF. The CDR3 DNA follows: TGCGCCAGCAGCTTGATCCAAACCCTTGTGGGGAGCGGGGGGTTCTACAATGAGCAGTTCTTC.

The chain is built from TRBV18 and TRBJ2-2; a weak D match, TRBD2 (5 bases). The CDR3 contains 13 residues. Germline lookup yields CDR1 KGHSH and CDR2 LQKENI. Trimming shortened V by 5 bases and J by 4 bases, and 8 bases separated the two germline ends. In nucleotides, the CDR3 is TGTGCCAGCTCAGCGGGCCTCACCGGGGAGCTGTTTTTT. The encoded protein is CASSAGLTGELFF.

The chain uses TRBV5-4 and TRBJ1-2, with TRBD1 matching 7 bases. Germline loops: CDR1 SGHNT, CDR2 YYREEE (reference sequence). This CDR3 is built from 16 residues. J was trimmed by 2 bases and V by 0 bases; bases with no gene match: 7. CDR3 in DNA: TGTGCCAGCAGCTTGGCCCCGAGGGGGCCCAACTATGGCTACACCTTC. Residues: CASSLAPRGPNYGYTF.

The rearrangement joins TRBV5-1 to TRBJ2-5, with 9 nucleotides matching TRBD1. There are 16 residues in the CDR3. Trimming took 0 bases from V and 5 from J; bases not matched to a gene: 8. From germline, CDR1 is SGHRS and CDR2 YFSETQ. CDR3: CASSLAGTGMRETQYF. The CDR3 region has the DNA TGCGCCAGCAGCTTGGCCGGGACAGGGATGCGGGAGACCCAGTACTTC.

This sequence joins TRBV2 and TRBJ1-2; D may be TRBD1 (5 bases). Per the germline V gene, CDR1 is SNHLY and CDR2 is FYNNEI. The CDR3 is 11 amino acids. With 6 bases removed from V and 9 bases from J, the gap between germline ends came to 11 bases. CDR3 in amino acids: CASSAGYSYTF. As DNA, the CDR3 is TGTGCCAGCAGCGCAGGGTATAGCTACACCTTC.

In DNA form, the CDR3 reads TGTGCCAGCAGCTCGGGGTCTTACCCCTACGAGCAGTACGTC. Its translation is CASSSGSYPYEQYV. The V call is TRBV11-3, the J call TRBJ2-7, with TRBD2 as a possible D gene (5 bases). The ends were cut back, 4 bases at V and 2 bases at J, with 12 bases in the middle. The CDR3 covers 14 residues. Per the germline V gene, CDR1 is SGHNT and CDR2 is YENEEA.

CDR3 sequence (DNA): TGTGCCAGCAGTGAGCCGGGACAGGGCAACTATGGCTACACCTTC. This translates into CASSEPGQGNYGYTF. V usage is TRBV6-1 and J usage is TRBJ1-2, with TRBD1 matching over 9 bases. With V trimmed by 3 bases and J by 2 bases, 4 bases remained unmatched. Per the germline V gene, CDR1 is MNHNS and CDR2 is SASEGT. CDR3 length: 15 amino acids.

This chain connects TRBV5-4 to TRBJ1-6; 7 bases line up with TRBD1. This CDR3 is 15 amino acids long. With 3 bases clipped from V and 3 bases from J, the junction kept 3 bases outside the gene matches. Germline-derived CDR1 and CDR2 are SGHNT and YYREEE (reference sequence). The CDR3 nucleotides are TGTGCCAGCAGCTCGGGACAGAGCTATAATTCACCCCTCCACTTT. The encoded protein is CASSSGQSYNSPLHF.

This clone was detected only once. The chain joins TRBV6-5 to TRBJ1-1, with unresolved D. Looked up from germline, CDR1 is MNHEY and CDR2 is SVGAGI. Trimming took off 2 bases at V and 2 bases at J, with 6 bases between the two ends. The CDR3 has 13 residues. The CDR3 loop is CASSYASNTEAFF. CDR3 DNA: TGTGCCAGCAGTTACGCGAGCAACACTGAAGCTTTCTTT.

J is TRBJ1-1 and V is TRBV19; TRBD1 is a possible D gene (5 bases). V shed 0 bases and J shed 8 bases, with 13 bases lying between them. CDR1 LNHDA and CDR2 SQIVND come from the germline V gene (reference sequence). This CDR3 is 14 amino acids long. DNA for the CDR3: TGTGCCAGTAGTATAGACTTGGGTGGGGGGGAAGCTTTCTTT. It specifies CASSIDLGGGEAFF.

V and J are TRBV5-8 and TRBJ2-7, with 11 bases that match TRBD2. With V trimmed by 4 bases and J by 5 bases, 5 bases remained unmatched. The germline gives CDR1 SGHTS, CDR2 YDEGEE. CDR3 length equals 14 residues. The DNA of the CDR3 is TGTGCCAGCAGCGAGGGACTAGCGGCAAACGAGCAGTACGTC. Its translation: CASSEGLAANEQYV.

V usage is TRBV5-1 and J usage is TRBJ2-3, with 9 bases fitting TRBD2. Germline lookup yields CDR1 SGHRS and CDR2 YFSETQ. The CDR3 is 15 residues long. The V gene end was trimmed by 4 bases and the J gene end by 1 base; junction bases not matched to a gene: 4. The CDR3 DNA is TGCGCCAGCAGCCGGACTAGCGTTCGCACAGATACGCAGTATTTT. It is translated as CASSRTSVRTDTQYF.

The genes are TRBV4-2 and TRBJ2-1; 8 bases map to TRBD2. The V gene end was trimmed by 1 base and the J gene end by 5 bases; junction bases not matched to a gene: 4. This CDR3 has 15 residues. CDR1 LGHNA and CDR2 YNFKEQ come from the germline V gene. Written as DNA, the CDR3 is TGTGCCAGCAGCCAAGGAAGCGGGGGAGACAATGAGCAGTTCTTC. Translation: CASSQGSGGDNEQFF.

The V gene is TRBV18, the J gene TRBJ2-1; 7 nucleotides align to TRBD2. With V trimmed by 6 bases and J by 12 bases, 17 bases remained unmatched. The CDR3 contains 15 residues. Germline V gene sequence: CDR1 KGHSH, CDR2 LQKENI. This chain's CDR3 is CASSRGLVGDIGQFF. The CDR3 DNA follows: TGTGCCAGCTCTCGCGGACTAGTCGGGGATATTGGGCAGTTCTTC.

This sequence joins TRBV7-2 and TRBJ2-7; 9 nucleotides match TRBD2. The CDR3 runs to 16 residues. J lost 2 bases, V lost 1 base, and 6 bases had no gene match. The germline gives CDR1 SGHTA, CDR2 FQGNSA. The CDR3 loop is CASSLVASGETYEQYF. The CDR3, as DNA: TGTGCCAGCAGCTTAGTAGCTAGCGGGGAAACCTACGAGCAGTACTTC.

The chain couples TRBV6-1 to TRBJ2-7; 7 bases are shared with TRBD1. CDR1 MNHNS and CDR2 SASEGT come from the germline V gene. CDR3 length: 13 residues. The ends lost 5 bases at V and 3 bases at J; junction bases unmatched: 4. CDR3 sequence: CASSRTGNYEQYF. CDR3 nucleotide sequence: TGTGCCAGCAGTCGGACAGGCAACTACGAGCAGTACTTC.

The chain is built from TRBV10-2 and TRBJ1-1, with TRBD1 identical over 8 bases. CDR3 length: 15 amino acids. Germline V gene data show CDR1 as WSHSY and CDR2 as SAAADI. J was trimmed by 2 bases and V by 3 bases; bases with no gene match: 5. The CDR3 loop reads CASSESGQGNTEAFF. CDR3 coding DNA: TGCGCCAGCAGTGAATCTGGACAGGGTAACACTGAAGCTTTCTTT.

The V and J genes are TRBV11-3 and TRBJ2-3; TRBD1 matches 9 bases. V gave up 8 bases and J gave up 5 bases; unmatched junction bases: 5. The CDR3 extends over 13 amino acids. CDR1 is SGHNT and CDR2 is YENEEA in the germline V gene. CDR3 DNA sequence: TGTGCCAGCTGTCGGACAGGGGAAGATACGCAGTATTTT. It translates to CASCRTGEDTQYF.

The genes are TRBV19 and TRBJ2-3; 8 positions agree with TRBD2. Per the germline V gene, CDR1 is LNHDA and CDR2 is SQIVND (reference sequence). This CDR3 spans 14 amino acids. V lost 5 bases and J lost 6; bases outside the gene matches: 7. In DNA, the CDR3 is TGTGCCAGTAGTCCGGGACTAGTAACGGATACGCAGTATTTT. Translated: CASSPGLVTDTQYF.